These 19 T cell receptor beta chains originate from one sample sequenced in a study of blood T cells in healthy people across ages (dated by TCRdb to 2014 to 2015). The library relied on 5' RACE. Sequencer: Illumina HiSeq 2500. A second roughly 6 to 12 cycle PCR used a sample-barcoded 5' primer and a J-beta primer mix. Clones were called with MiXCR by TCRdb after fastp trimmed the public reads at Q25, and only in-frame beta chains were retained. For every CDR3 protein sequence, its rows merge into one entry that carries the most common genes and DNA. This sample is represented by almost 1 million distinct CDR3 sequences; roughly 51% of them were singletons. The ten top clones hold about 20% of the sample. The source material was blood. The receptors here all came from a woman between 55 and 75 years old in good health.

V is TRBV11-3 and J is TRBJ2-5; D not certain. Trimming left V 4 bases short and J 4 bases short, with 13 bases between. There are 14 residues in the CDR3. CDR1 and CDR2 from the germline V gene are SGHNT and YENEEA. The CDR3 region is CASSSRDGRETQYF. The CDR3 DNA is TGTGCCAGCAGCTCACGTGACGGACGAGAGACCCAGTACTTC. Full variable domain (rest looked up from reference TRBV11-3 and TRBJ2-5): EAGVVQSPRYKIIEKKQPVAFWCNPISGHNTLYWYLQNLGQGPELLIRYENEEAVDDSQLPKDRFSAERLKGVDSTLKIQPAELGDSAVYLCASSSRDGRETQYFGPGTRLLVL.

V gene TRBV14 combines with J gene TRBJ1-2; 7 nucleotides agree with TRBD1. This CDR3 has 13 residues. From germline, CDR1 is SGHDN and CDR2 FVKESK. After removal of 1 base from V and 12 bases from J, the junction contained 8 bases not matched to a gene. CDR3 sequence (DNA): TGTGCCAGCAGCCAAGTCGGGACAGAGGGAAACACCTTC. Its protein is CASSQVGTEGNTF.

This clonotype occurred many times. The V gene is TRBV3-1, the J gene TRBJ2-3, with D perhaps matching TRBD1 (6 bases). This CDR3 region has 14 residues. CDR1 and CDR2 (germline): LGHDT, YNNKEL (reference sequence). Trimming shortened V by 4 bases and J by 2 bases, and 10 bases separated the two germline ends. In nucleotides, the CDR3 is TGTGCCAGCAGCCCAAGACAGGTCACAGATACGCAGTATTTT. Translated, it gives CASSPRQVTDTQYF.

The V call is TRBV7-2, the J call TRBJ2-4; TRBD2 agrees at 15 bases. CDR3 length: 15 residues. In germline, CDR1 is SGHTA, CDR2 FQGNSA. J was trimmed by 11 bases and V by 3 bases; bases with no gene match: 5. CDR3 DNA sequence: TGTGCCAGCAGCTTTGGACTAGCGGGAGGGGGATTTCAGTACTTC. It codes for CASSFGLAGGGFQYF.

This chain connects TRBV6-2 or TRBV6-3 to TRBJ1-2; 7 nucleotides agree with TRBD1. The CDR3 length is 15 residues. Trimming at V came to 5 bases and at J to 4 bases, leaving 10 bases not matched to a gene. Germline V gives CDR1 MNHEY, CDR2 SVGEGT. CDR3 sequence reads: CASSRYRGPSYGYTF. In DNA, the CDR3 is TGTGCCAGCAGTCGCTACAGGGGCCCATCCTATGGCTACACCTTC.

The chain recombines TRBV28 with TRBJ2-7; 9 nucleotides agree with TRBD1. Trimming cost V 6 bases and J 6 bases; bases outside gene matches: 15. There are 16 residues in the CDR3. Germline lookup yields CDR1 MDHEN and CDR2 SYDVKM. CDR3 coding DNA: TGTGCCAGCAGAACACCGGGACAGGGTCATTTGGGCGAGCAGTACTTC. Residues: CASRTPGQGHLGEQYF.

This clonotype was counted only a few times. The chain recombines TRBV29-1 with TRBJ2-3; tentative D call: TRBD1 (6 bases). There are 14 residues in the CDR3. Trimming left V 4 bases short and J 3 bases short, with 14 bases between. The germline CDR1 and CDR2 sequences are SQVTM and ANQGSEA. CDR3 loop: CSVAGGQGTDTQYF. For the CDR3, the DNA is TGCAGCGTTGCTGGCGGCCAGGGGACAGATACGCAGTATTTT.

This clonotype was seen just once. The rearrangement links TRBV24-1 to TRBJ2-7; 9 bases align to TRBD2. J gave up 2 bases and V 3 bases, and 16 bases lay outside the gene matches. The CDR3 is 19 residues long. Per the germline V gene, CDR1 is KGHDR and CDR2 is SFDVKD. The CDR3 loop is CATSDGAGGGLAGTYEQYF. Written as DNA, the CDR3 is TGTGCCACCAGTGATGGAGCGGGAGGCGGGCTAGCAGGGACCTACGAGCAGTACTTC.

A word on this clonotype: Sequence at one end of the junction differs from germline and may be a read error. The chain links TRBV4-1 to TRBJ1-6; 8 bases map to TRBD1. This CDR3 is built from 14 residues. Germline values: CDR1 MGHRA, CDR2 YSYEKL. CDR3: CASSQQGADSPPHF. In DNA form, the CDR3 reads TGCGCCAGCAGCCAACAGGGGGCCGATTCACCCCCCCACTTT.

In its sample, this clonotype was seen a few times. The genes are TRBV10-3 and TRBJ2-5; D is possibly TRBD2 (6 bases). The CDR3 covers 15 residues. Germline CDR1 ENHRY, CDR2 SYGVKD. Trimming took 6 bases from V and 2 from J, leaving 16 bases between them. The CDR3 DNA reads TGTGCCATCAGCCAGGGAGGTGGTCGGCAAGAGACCCAGTACTTC. Translation gives CAISQGGGRQETQYF.

Note on this clonotype: A much larger clonotype is one base distant, so this may be a read error. The J gene is TRBJ1-4, the V gene TRBV7-2; TRBD1 matches at 9 bases. The V segment lost 3 bases and the J segment 7 bases; nucleotides outside the gene matches: 9. The CDR3 totals 16 residues. CDR1 is SGHTA, CDR2 FQGNSA, per germline. CDR3 coding DNA: TGTGCCAGCAGCTTTACACCGGGACAGGGTGTTGAAAAACTGTTTTTT. Translation gives CASSFTPGQGVEKLFF. The complete variable domain, with remaining parts taken from reference TRBV7-2 and TRBJ1-4, reads GAGVSQSPSNKVTEKGKDVELRCDPISGHTALYWYRQSLGQGLEFLIYFQGNSAPDKSGLPSDRFSAERTGGSVSTLTIQRTQQEDSAVYLCASSFTPGQGVEKLFFGSGTQLSVL.

This clonotype was seen at least ten times. The rearrangement links TRBV5-1 to TRBJ2-1; 10 nucleotides match TRBD1. CDR1 and CDR2 (germline): SGHRS, YFSETQ. V trimming: 0 bases; J trimming: 14 bases; junction bases outside the gene matches: 5. This CDR3 comprises 13 residues. CDR3 protein: CASSLEPGQGKFF. CDR3 coding DNA: TGCGCCAGCAGCTTGGAACCGGGACAGGGGAAGTTCTTC.

In this sample, this clonotype turned up many times. The chain uses TRBV12-3 or TRBV12-4 and TRBJ2-3, with 11 bases aligning to TRBD2. CDR3 length equals 15 residues. V was pared by 6 bases and J by 2 bases, with 4 bases of the junction left unmatched. CDR3 DNA sequence: TGTGCCAGCAGCCTGACTAGCGGGGTCACAGATACGCAGTATTTT. Amino acids: CASSLTSGVTDTQYF.

V and J are TRBV6-6 and TRBJ2-5, with 7 nucleotides matching TRBD1. The trim removed 2 bases at V and 11 bases at J, leaving 11 bases unmatched. Germline-derived CDR1 and CDR2 are MNHNY and SVGAGI (reference sequence). The CDR3 is 14 residues long. CDR3 loop: CASSYGQGVPKQYF. The CDR3 coding sequence is TGTGCCAGCAGTTACGGGCAGGGGGTCCCCAAGCAGTACTTC.

A few counts support this clonotype. The chain is built from TRBV9 and TRBJ2-7; either TRBD1 or TRBD2 may supply D (5 bases each). V lost 0 bases and J lost 5, with 18 bases in between. This CDR3 is 16 amino acids long. The germline V gene encodes CDR1 SGDLS and CDR2 YYNGEE. The CDR3 nucleotides are TGTGCCAGCAGCGTAGAGCCCACTGTGCTGGGGGACGAGCAGTACTTC. It encodes CASSVEPTVLGDEQYF.

Of note for this clonotype: A much larger clone sits a single nucleotide away, making a read error possible. The chain recombines TRBV9 with TRBJ2-7, with D unresolved. Germline loops: CDR1 SGDLS, CDR2 YYNGEE. This CDR3 region has 15 residues. V was clipped by 4 bases and J by 0 bases, with 14 bases between them. This chain's CDR3 is CASSRAPGFSYEQYF. CDR3 in DNA: TGTGCCAGCAGCCGAGCCCCCGGTTTCTCCTACGAGCAGTACTTC.

This clonotype has a handful of counts. This rearrangement joins TRBV15 to TRBJ2-1; D uncertain. V was pared by 0 bases and J by 9 bases, with 6 bases between. The germline CDR1 and CDR2 sequences are LNHNV and YYDKDF (reference sequence). The CDR3 covers 12 residues. DNA of the CDR3: TGTGCCACCAGCAGAGATTGGACTGAGCAGTTCTTC. Its translation: CATSRDWTEQFF.

V usage is TRBV2 and J usage is TRBJ1-4; D ambiguous. The V end lost 7 bases, the J end lost 10 bases, and 22 bases lay between the germline ends. The CDR3 is 15 residues long. Looked up from germline, CDR1 is SNHLY and CDR2 is FYNNEI. The CDR3 here is CASTIFLAGVGKLFF. CDR3 sequence (DNA): TGTGCCAGCACTATTTTTCTCGCCGGGGTTGGAAAACTGTTTTTT. The variable domain in full, with the rest retrieved from reference TRBV2 and TRBJ1-4, is EPEVTQTPSHQVTQMGQEVILRCVPISNHLYFYWYRQILGQKVEFLVSFYNNEISEKSEIFDDQFSVERPDGSNFTLKIRSTKLEDSAMYFCASTIFLAGVGKLFFGSGTQLSVL.

CDR3: CASSQGFRSYNEQFF. The CDR3 nucleotides read TGTGCCAGCAGCCAAGGCTTTCGCTCCTACAATGAGCAGTTCTTC. The chain uses TRBV3-1 and TRBJ2-1; D is unclear. The CDR3 totals 15 residues. V was shortened by 1 base and J by 0 bases, with 7 bases between the two germline ends. Germline values: CDR1 LGHDT, CDR2 YNNKEL (reference sequence).